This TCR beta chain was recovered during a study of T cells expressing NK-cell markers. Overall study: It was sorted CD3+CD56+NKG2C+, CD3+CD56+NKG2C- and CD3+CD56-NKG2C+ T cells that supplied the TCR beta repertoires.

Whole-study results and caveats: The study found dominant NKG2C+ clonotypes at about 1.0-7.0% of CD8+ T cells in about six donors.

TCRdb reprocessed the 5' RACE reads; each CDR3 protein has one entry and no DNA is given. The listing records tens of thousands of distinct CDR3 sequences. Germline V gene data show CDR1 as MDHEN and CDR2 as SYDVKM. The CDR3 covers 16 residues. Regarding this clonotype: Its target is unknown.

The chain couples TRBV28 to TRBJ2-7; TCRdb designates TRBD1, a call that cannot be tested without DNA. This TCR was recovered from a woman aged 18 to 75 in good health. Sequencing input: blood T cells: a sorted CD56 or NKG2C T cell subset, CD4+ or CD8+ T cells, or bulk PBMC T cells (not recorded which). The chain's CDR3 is CASTSRLDRVTYEQYF.